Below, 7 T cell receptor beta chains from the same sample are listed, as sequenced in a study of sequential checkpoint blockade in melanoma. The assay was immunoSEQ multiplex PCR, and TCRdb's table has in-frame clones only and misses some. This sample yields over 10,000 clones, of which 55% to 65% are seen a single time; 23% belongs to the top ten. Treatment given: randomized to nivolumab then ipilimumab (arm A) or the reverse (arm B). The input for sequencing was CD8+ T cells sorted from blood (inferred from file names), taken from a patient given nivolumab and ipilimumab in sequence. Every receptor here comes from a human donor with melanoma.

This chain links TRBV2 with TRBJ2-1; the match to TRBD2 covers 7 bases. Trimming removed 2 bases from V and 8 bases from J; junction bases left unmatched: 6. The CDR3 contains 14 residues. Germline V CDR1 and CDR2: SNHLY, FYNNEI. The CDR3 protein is CASSESAGPHEQFF. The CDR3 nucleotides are TGTGCCAGCAGTGAATCAGCGGGACCGCATGAGCAGTTCTTC.

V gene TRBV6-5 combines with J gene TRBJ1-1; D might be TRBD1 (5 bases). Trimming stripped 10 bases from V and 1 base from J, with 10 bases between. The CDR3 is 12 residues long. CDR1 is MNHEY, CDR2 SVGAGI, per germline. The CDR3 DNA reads TGTGCCATTTCGGGGGAGAACACTGAAGCTTTCTTT. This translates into CAISGENTEAFF.

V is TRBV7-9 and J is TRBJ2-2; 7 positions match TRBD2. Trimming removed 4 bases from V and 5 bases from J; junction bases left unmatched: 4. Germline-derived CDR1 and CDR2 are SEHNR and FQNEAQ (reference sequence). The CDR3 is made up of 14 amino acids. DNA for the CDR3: TGTGCCAGCAGCTCCGCCGGGGGGACCGGGGAGCTGTTTTTT. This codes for CASSSAGGTGELFF.

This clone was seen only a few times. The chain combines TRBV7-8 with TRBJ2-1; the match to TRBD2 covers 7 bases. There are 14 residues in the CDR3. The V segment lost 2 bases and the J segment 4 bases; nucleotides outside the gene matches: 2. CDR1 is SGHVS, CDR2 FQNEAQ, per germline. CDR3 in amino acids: CASSLWGGYNEQFF. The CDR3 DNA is TGTGCCAGCAGCTTATGGGGAGGGTACAATGAGCAGTTCTTC.

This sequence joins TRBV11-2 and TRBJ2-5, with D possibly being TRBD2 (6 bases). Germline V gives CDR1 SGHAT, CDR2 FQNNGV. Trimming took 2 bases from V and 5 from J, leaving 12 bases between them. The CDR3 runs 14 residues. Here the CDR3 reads CASSLMAGTETQYF. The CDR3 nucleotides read TGTGCCAGCAGCTTAATGGCGGGGACGGAGACCCAGTACTTC.

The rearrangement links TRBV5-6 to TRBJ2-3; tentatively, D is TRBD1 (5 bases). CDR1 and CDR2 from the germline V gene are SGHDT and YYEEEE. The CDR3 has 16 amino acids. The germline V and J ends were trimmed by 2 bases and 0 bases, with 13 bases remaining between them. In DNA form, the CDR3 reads TGTGCCAGCAGCTTATTGGCCAGGGCTAGCACAGATACGCAGTATTTT. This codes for CASSLLARASTDTQYF.

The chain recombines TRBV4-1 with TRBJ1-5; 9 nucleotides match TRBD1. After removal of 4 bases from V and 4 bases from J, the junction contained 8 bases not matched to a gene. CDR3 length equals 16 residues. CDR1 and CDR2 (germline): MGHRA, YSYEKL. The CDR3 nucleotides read TGCGCCAGCAGCCGGGGGACAGGGCTAAAAAATCAGCCCCAGCATTTT. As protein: CASSRGTGLKNQPQHF.